Below are 13 T cell receptor beta chains sequenced from a single sample in a study of cytomegalovirus exposure and HLA in healthy donors. Both 60 Vbeta primers and 13 Jbeta primers went into the PCR. The assay was immunoSEQ multiplex PCR, and TCRdb's table has in-frame clones only and misses some. Of 180,000 or so clones in the sample, 80% to 90% were seen once. Material: PBMCs. The source is a young man in good health and CMV-seropositive.

The V call is TRBV4-1, the J call TRBJ2-3, with TRBD2 identical over 9 bases. From germline, CDR1 is MGHRA and CDR2 YSYEKL. CDR3 length: 15 residues. The junction had 4 bases not matched to a gene; V was cut back by 1 base and J by 5 bases. The chain's CDR3 is CASSQALAGVDTQYF. CDR3 sequence (DNA): TGCGCCAGCAGCCAAGCGTTAGCGGGGGTAGATACGCAGTATTTT.

CDR3 loop: CSPYPLRFF. The CDR3 coding sequence is TGCAGTCCTTACCCCCTGAGGTTCTTC. The chain employs TRBV20-1 and TRBJ2-1; D is uncertain. With 8 bases removed from V and 15 bases from J, the gap between germline ends came to 14 bases. Per the germline V gene, CDR1 is DFQATT and CDR2 is SNEGSKA (reference sequence). The CDR3 spans 9 residues.

The rearrangement uses TRBV19 and TRBJ1-1, with 8 bases lining up with TRBD1. CDR1 is LNHDA, CDR2 SQIVND, per germline (reference sequence). The length of the CDR3 is 15 residues. V lost 5 bases to trimming and J lost 1 base; unmatched junction nucleotides: 6. The CDR3 sequence: CASSGRDRGNTEAFF. Here the CDR3 DNA reads TGTGCCAGTAGTGGCAGAGACAGGGGGAACACTGAAGCTTTCTTT.

V is TRBV27 and J is TRBJ2-7; D might be TRBD2 (5 bases). The V and J ends lost 3 bases and 7 bases respectively, with 10 bases between them. The CDR3 sequence is 12 residues long. In germline, CDR1 is MNHEY, CDR2 SMNVEV (reference sequence). The DNA for the CDR3 is TGTGCCAGCAGTTTCCGCGCGGGTGAGCAGTACTTC. As protein: CASSFRAGEQYF.

This clone was seen a few times. V is TRBV19 and J is TRBJ1-1; 8 bases match TRBD1. The CDR3 has 17 amino acids. Germline CDR1 and CDR2: LNHDA and SQIVND (reference sequence). The ends lost 6 bases at V and 4 bases at J; junction bases unmatched: 16. The CDR3 sequence: CASSHPGQVLMVTEAFF. The CDR3 DNA sequence: TGTGCCAGTAGCCACCCGGGACAGGTGTTGATGGTCACTGAAGCTTTCTTT. Full variable domain (missing parts from reference TRBV19 and TRBJ1-1): DGGITQSPKYLFRKEGQNVTLSCEQNLNHDAMYWYRQDPGQGLRLIYYSQIVNDFQKGDIAEGYSVSREKKESFPLTVTSAQKNPTAFYLCASSHPGQVLMVTEAFFGQGTRLTVV.

The chain is built from TRBV5-1 and TRBJ2-1; a possible D gene is TRBD2 (6 bases). V was shortened by 4 bases and J by 7 bases, with 12 bases between the two germline ends. This CDR3 comprises 13 residues. Germline CDR1 SGHRS, CDR2 YFSETQ. As DNA, the CDR3 is TGCGCCAGCAGCCAGGGACTTTTGAATGAGCAGTTCTTC. Its protein product is CASSQGLLNEQFF. Full variable domain (rest looked up from reference TRBV5-1 and TRBJ2-1): KAGVTQTPRYLIKTRGQQVTLSCSPISGHRSVSWYQQTPGQGLQFLFEYFSETQRNKGNFPGRFSGRQFSNSRSEMNVSTLELGDSALYLCASSQGLLNEQFFGPGTRLTVL.

This clone was found once. The CDR3: CASNTGQGGNTEAFF. DNA for the CDR3: TGTGCCAGCAACACCGGACAGGGAGGGAACACTGAAGCTTTCTTT. This chain uses TRBV2 with TRBJ1-1; 8 nucleotides agree with TRBD1. Trimming cost V 7 bases and J 1 base; bases outside gene matches: 8. Germline V gives CDR1 SNHLY, CDR2 FYNNEI. The CDR3 runs 15 residues.

This chain's CDR3 is CASSLAHSLNTEAFF. CDR3 DNA sequence: TGTGCCAGCAGCTTGGCCCACAGCTTGAACACTGAAGCTTTCTTT. The chain is built from TRBV5-6 and TRBJ1-1; the D is unclear. The germline V gene has CDR1 SGHDT and CDR2 YYEEEE. The CDR3 sequence is 15 residues long. V lost 0 bases to trimming and J lost 0 bases, with 9 bases between them.

Remarks on this clone: Other nucleotide sequences from this sample produce the same CDR3. The genes are TRBV9 and TRBJ2-7; no clear D. The CDR3 has 15 residues. Germline CDR1 is SGDLS and CDR2 is YYNGEE. Trimming pared 0 bases from V and 3 bases from J, leaving 13 bases between. The CDR3 DNA sequence: TGTGCCAGCAGCGTAGGTGACCGGGTAGGCTACGAGCAGTACTTC. Encoded protein: CASSVGDRVGYEQYF.

The chain employs TRBV6-5 and TRBJ2-1; TRBD2 matches at 8 bases. The CDR3 loop spans 15 amino acids. Unmatched junction bases numbered 4, after V lost 2 bases and J lost 4 bases. CDR1 is MNHEY and CDR2 is SVGAGI in the germline V gene. The CDR3 protein is CASSYGSSGYNEQFF. As DNA, the CDR3 is TGTGCCAGCAGTTACGGTTCTAGCGGGTACAATGAGCAGTTCTTC.

The V and J genes are TRBV30 and TRBJ1-6; D is unclear. V gave up 0 bases and J gave up 13 bases, with 10 bases separating them. The CDR3 consists of 12 residues. Germline lookup yields CDR1 GTSNPN and CDR2 SVGIG (reference sequence). CDR3 sequence reads: CAWSVLGSPLHF. The CDR3 DNA reads as TGTGCCTGGAGTGTACTGGGGAGCCCCCTCCACTTT.

The chain's CDR3 is CAWSVGGAQPQHF. In DNA form, the CDR3 reads TGTGCCTGGAGTGTAGGTGGGGCACAGCCCCAGCATTTT. The genes are TRBV30 and TRBJ1-5, with a possible D match to TRBD1 (5 bases). The CDR3 length is 13 residues. Germline CDR1 is GTSNPN and CDR2 is SVGIG (reference sequence). The V end was cut by 0 bases, the J end by 7 bases, with 10 bases between.

This clone was recorded a few times. Here the CDR3 DNA reads TGTGCCAGCAGTGGCGCGACGACAGCCGCCGGCGAGCAGTACTTC. Amino acids: CASSGATTAAGEQYF. The chain links TRBV7-9 to TRBJ2-7, with D perhaps matching TRBD1 (5 bases). CDR1 and CDR2 (germline): SEHNR, FQNEAQ (reference sequence). The CDR3 sequence is 15 residues long. V gave up 6 bases and J gave up 6 bases, with 21 bases separating them.